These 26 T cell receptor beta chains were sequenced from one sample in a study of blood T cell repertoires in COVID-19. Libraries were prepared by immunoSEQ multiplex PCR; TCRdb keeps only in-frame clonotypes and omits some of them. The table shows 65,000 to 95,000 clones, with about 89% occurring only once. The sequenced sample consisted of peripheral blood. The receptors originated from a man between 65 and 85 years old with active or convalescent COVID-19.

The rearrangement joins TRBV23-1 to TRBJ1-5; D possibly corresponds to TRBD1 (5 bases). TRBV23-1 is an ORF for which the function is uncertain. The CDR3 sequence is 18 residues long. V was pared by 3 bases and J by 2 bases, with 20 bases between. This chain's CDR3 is CASSHTSDSVYRNQPQHF. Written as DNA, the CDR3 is TGCGCCAGCAGTCACACGTCCGACAGTGTATACCGCAATCAGCCCCAGCATTTT.

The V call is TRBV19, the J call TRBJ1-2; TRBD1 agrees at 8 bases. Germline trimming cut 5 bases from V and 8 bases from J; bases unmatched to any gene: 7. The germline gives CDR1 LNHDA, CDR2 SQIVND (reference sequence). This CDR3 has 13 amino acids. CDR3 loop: CASSGQGVGGYTF. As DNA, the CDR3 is TGTGCCAGTAGTGGACAGGGAGTAGGGGGCTACACCTTC.

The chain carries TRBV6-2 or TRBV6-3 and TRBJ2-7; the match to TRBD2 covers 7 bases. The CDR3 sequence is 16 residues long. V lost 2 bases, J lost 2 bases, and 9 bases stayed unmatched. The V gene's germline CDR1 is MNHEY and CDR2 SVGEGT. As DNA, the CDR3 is TGTGCCAGCAGTTACATGGCCCCGGGGGGAACCTACGAGCAGTACTTC. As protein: CASSYMAPGGTYEQYF.

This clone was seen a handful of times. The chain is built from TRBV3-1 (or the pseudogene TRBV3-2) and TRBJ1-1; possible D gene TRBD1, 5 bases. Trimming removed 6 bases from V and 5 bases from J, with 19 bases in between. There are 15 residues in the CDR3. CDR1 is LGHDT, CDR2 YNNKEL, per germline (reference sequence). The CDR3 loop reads CASSPWEGKGTEAFF. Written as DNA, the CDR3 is TGTGCCAGCAGTCCCTGGGAGGGGAAGGGGACTGAAGCTTTCTTT.

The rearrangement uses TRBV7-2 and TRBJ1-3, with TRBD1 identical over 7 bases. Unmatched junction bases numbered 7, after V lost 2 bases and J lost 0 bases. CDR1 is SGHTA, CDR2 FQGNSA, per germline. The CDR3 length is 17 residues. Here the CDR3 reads CASSLLRDSFSGNTIYF. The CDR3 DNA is TGTGCCAGCAGCTTACTCCGGGACAGCTTCTCTGGAAACACCATATATTTT. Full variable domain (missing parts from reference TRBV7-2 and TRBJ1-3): GAGVSQSPSNKVTEKGKDVELRCDPISGHTALYWYRQSLGQGLEFLIYFQGNSAPDKSGLPSDRFSAERTGGSVSTLTIQRTQQEDSAVYLCASSLLRDSFSGNTIYFGEGSWLTVV.

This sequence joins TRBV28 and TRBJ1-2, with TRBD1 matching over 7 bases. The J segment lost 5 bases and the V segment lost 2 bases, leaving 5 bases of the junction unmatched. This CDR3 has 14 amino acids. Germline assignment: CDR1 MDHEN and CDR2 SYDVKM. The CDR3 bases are TGTGCCAGCAGTTTAGACAGGGCTAGATATGGCTACACCTTC. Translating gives CASSLDRARYGYTF.

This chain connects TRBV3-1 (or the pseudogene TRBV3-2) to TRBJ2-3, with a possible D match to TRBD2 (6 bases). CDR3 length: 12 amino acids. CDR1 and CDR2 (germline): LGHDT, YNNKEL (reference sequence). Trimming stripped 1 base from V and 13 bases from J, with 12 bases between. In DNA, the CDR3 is TGTGCCAGCAGCCAAGTGGGAGGATTTGAGTATTTT. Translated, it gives CASSQVGGFEYF.

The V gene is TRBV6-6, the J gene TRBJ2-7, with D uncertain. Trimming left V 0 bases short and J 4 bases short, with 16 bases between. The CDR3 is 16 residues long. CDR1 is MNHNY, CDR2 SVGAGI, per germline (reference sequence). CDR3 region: CASSYSLSRSLYEQYF. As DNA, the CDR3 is TGTGCCAGCAGTTACTCGTTGTCCAGGTCTTTGTACGAGCAGTACTTC.

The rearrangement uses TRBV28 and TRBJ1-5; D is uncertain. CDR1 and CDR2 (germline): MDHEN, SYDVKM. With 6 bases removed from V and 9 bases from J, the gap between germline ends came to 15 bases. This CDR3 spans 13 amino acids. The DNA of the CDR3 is TGTGCCAGCAGCTTCCCGTGGCAGTCGCCCCAGCATTTT. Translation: CASSFPWQSPQHF.

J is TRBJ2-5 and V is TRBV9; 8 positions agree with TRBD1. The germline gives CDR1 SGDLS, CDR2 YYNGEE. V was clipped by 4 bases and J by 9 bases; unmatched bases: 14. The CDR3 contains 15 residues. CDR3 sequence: CASSKGGQASPAQYF. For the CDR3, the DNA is TGTGCCAGCAGCAAAGGGGGACAGGCAAGTCCGGCCCAGTACTTC.

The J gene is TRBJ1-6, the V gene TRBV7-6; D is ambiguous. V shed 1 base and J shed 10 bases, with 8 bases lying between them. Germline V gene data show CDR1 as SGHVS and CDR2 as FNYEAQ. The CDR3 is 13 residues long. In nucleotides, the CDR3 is TGTGCCAGCAGCTTAGAAGATAGCTCACCCCTCCACTTT. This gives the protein CASSLEDSSPLHF. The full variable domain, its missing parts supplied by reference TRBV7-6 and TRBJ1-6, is GAGVSQSPRYKVTKRGQDVALRCDPISGHVSLYWYRQALGQGPEFLTYFNYEAQQDKSGLPNDRFSAERPEGSISTLTIQRTEQRDSAMYRCASSLEDSSPLHFGNGTRLTVT.

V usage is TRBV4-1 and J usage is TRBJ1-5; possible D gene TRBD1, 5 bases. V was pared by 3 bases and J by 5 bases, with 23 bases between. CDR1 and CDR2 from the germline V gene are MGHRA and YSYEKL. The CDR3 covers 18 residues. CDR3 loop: CASSQDPGASELHQPQHF. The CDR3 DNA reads TGCGCCAGCAGCCAGGATCCTGGGGCCAGCGAGCTTCATCAGCCCCAGCATTTT.

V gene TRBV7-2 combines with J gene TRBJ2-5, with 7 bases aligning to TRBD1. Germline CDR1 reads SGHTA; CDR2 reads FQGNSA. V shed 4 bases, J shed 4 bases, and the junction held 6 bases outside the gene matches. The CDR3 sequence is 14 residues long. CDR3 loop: CASSSTGSRETQYF. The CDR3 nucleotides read TGTGCCAGCAGCTCGACAGGGAGTAGAGAGACCCAGTACTTC.

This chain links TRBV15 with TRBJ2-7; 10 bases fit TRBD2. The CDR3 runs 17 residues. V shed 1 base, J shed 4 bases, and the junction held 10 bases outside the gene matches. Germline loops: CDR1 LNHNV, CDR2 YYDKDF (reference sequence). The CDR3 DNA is TGTGCCACCAGCAGAGCATCCAGACTAGCGGGCTTTTACGAGCAGTACTTC. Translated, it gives CATSRASRLAGFYEQYF.

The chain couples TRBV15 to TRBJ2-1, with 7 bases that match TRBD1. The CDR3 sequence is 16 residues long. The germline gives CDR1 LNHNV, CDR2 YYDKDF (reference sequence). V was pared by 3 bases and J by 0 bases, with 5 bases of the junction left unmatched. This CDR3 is CATSRPSGGSYNEQFF. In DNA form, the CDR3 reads TGTGCCACCAGCAGGCCCTCAGGGGGCTCCTACAATGAGCAGTTCTTC.

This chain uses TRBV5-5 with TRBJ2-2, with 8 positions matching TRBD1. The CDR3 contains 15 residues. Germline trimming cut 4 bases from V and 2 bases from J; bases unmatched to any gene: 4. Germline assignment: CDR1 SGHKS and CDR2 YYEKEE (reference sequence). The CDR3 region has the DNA TGTGCCAGCAGCCGGGGACAGGTCAACACCGGGGAGCTGTTTTTT. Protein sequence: CASSRGQVNTGELFF. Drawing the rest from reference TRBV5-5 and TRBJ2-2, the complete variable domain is DAGVTQSPTHLIKTRGQQVTLRCSPISGHKSVSWYQQVLGQGPQFIFQYYEKEERGRGNFPDRFSARQFPNYSSELNVNALLLGDSALYLCASSRGQVNTGELFFGEGSRLTVL.

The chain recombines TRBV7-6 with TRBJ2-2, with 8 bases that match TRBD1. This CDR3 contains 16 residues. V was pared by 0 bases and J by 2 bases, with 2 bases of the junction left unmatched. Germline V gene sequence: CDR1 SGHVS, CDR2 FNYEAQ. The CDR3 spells CASSLAGQVNTGELFF. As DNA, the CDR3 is TGTGCCAGCAGCTTAGCGGGACAGGTCAACACCGGGGAGCTGTTTTTT.

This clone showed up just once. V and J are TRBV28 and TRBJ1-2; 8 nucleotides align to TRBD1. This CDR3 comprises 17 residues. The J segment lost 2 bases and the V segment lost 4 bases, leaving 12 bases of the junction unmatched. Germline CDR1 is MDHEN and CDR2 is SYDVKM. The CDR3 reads CASSSGGDIPRNYGYTF. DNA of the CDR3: TGTGCCAGCAGTTCAGGGGGCGACATCCCCCGGAACTATGGCTACACCTTC.

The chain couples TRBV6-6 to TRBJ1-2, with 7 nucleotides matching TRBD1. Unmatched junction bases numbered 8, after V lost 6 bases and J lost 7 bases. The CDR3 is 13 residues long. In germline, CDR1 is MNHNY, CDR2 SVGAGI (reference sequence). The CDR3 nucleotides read TGTGCCAGCAGATTATCGACAGGGCCTGGCTACACCTTC. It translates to CASRLSTGPGYTF.

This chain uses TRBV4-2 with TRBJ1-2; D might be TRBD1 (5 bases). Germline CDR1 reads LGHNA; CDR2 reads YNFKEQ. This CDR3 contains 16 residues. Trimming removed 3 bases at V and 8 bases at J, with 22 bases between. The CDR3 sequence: CASSHPPAGTMSGYTF. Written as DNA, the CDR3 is TGTGCCAGCAGCCACCCTCCGGCGGGGACGATGTCCGGCTACACCTTC.

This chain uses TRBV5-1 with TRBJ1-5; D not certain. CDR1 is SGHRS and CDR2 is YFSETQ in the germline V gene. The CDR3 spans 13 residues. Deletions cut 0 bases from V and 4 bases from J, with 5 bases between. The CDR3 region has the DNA TGCGCCAGCAGCTTGGCCTCGAATCAGCCCCAGCATTTT. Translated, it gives CASSLASNQPQHF.

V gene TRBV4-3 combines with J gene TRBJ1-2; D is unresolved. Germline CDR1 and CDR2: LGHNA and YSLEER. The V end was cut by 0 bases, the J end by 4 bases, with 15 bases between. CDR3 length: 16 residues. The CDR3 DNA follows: TGCGCCAGCAGCCAAGAAATCGAGGCACGGGTCTATGGCTACACCTTC. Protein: CASSQEIEARVYGYTF.

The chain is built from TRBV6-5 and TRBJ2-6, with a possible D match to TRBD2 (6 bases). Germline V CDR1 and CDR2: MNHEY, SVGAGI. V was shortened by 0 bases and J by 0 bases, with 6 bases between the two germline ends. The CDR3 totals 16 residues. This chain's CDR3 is CASSYSGGSGANVLTF. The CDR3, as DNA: TGTGCCAGCAGTTACTCGGGGGGCTCTGGGGCCAACGTCCTGACTTTC.

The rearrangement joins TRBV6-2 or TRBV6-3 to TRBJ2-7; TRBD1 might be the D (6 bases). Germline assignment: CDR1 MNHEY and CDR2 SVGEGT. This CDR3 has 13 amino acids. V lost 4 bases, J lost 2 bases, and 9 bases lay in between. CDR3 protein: CASSSDRAYEQYF. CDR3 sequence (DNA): TGTGCCAGCAGTTCGGACAGAGCCTACGAGCAGTACTTC.

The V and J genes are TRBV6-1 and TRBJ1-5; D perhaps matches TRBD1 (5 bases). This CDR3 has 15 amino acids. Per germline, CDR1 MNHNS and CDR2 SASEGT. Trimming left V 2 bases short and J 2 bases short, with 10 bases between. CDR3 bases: TGTGCCAGCAGTGAAATAGGGGCCGGCAATCAGCCCCAGCATTTT. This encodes CASSEIGAGNQPQHF.

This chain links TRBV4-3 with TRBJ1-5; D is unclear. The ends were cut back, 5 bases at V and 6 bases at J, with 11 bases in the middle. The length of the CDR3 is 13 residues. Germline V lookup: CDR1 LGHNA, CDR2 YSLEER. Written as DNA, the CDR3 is TGCGCCAGCAGCAAAAGACTGAGTCAGCCCCAGCATTTT. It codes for CASSKRLSQPQHF.